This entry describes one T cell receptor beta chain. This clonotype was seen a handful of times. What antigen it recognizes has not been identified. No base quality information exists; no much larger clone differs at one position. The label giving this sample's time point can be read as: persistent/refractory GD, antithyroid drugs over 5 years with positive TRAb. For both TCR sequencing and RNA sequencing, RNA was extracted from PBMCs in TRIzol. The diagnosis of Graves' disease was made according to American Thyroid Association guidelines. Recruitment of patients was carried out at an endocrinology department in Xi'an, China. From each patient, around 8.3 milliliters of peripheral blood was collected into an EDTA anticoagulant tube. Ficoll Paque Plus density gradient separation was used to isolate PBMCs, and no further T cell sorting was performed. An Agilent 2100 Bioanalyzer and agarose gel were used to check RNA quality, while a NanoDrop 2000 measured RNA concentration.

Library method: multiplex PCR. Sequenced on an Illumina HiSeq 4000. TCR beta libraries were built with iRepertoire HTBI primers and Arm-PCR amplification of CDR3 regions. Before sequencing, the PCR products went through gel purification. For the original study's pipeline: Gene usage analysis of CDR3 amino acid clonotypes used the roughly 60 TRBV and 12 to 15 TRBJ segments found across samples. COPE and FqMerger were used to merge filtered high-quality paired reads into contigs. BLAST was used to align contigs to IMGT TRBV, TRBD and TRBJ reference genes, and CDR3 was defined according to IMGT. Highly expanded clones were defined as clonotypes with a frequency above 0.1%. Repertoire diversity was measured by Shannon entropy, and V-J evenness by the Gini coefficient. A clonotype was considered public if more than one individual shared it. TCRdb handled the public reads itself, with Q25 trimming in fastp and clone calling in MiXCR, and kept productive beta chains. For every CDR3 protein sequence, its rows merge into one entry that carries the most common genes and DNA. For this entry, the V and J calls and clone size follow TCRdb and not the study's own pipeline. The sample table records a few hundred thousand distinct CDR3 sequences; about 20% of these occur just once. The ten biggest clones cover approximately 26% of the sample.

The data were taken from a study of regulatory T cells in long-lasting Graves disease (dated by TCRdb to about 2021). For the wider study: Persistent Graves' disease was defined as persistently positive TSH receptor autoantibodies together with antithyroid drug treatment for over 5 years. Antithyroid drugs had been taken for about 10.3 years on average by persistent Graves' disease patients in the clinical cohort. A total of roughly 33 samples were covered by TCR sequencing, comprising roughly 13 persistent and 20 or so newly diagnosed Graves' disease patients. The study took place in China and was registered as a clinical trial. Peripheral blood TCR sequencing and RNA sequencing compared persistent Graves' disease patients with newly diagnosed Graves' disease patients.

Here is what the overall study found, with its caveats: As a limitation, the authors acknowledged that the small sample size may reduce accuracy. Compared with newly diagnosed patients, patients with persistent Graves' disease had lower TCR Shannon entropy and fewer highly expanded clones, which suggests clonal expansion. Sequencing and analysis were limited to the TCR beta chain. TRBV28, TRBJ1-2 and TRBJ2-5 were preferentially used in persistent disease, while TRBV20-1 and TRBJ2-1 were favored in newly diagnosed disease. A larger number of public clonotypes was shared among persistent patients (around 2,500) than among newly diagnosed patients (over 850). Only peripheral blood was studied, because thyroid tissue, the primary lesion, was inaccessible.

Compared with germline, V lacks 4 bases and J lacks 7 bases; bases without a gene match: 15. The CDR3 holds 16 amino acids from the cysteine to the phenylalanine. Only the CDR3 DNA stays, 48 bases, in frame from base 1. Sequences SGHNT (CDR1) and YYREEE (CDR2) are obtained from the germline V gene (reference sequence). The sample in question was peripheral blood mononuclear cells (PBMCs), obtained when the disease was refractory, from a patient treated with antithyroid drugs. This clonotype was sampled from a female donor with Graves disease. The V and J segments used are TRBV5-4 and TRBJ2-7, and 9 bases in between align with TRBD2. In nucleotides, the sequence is TGTGCCAGCAGCGTGGGAGACGGGACTAGCCCCGGTGAGCAGTACTTC. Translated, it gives CASSVGDGTSPGEQYF.